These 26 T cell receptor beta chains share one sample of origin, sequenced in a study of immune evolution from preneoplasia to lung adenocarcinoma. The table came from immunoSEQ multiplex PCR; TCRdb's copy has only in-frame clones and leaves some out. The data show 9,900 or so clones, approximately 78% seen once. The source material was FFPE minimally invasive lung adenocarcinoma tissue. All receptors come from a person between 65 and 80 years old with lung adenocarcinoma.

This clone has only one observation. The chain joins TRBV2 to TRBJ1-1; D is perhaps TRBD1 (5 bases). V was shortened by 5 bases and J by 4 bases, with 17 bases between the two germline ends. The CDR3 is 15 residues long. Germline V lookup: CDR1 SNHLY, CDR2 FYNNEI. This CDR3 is CASSRGRQGSTEAFF. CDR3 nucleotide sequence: TGTGCCAGCAGTAGAGGGAGGCAGGGAAGCACTGAAGCTTTCTTT.

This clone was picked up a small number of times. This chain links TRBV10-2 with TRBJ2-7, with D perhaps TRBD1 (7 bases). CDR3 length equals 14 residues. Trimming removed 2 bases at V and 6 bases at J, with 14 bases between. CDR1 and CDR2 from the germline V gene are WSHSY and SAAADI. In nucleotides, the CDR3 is TGCGCCAGCAGTGAGGCGGACAGGAGGGCCGAGCAGTACTTC. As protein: CASSEADRRAEQYF.

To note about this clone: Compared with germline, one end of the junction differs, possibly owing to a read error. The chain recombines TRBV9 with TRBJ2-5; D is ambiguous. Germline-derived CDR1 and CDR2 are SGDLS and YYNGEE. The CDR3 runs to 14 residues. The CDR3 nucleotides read TGTGCCAGCAGCGTAGACTTGGCACAAGAGAACCAGTACTTC. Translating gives CASSVDLAQENQYF. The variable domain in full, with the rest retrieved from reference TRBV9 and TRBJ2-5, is DSGVTQTPKHLITATGQRVTLRCSPRSGDLSVYWYQQSLDQGLQFLIQYYNGEERAKGNILERFSAQQFPDLHSELNLSSLELGDSALYFCASSVDLAQENQYFGPGTRLLVL.

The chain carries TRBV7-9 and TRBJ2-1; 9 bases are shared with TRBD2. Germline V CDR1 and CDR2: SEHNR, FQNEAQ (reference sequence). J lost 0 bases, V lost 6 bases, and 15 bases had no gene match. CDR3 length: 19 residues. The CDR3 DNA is TGTGCCAGCAGATCGGGTTGGCTAGCGGGGTTTGACTCCTACAATGAGCAGTTCTTC. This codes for CASRSGWLAGFDSYNEQFF.

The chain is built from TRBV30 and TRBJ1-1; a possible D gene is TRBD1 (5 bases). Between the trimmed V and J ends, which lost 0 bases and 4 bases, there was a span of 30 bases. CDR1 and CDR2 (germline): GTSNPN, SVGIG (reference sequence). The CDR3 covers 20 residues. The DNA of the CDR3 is TGTGCCTGGAGTGTAGGGGCTTCGGGCAGGGCGCCCCACCGGGGCACTGAAGCTTTCTTT. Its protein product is CAWSVGASGRAPHRGTEAFF.

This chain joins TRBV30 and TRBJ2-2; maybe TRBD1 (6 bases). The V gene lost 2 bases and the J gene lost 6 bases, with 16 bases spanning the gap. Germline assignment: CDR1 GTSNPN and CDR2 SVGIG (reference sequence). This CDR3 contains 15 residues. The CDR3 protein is CAWSPGQSRPGELFF. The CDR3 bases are TGTGCCTGGAGTCCCGGACAGTCCCGGCCCGGGGAGCTGTTTTTT.

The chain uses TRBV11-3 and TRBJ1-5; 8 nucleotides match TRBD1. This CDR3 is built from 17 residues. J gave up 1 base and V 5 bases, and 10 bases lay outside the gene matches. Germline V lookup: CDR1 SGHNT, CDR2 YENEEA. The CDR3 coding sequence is TGTGCCAGCAGCCCCCCTACTAGGACAGGGAGCAATCAGCCCCAGCATTTT. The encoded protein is CASSPPTRTGSNQPQHF. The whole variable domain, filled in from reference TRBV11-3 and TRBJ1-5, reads EAGVVQSPRYKIIEKKQPVAFWCNPISGHNTLYWYLQNLGQGPELLIRYENEEAVDDSQLPKDRFSAERLKGVDSTLKIQPAELGDSAVYLCASSPPTRTGSNQPQHFGDGTRLSIL.

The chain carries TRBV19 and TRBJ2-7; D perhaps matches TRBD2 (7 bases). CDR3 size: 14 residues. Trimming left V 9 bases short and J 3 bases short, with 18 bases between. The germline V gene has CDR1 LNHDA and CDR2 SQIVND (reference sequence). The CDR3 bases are TGTGCCAGCTCTCGGGGGCTAGCGGTCTACGAGCAGTACTTC. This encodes CASSRGLAVYEQYF.

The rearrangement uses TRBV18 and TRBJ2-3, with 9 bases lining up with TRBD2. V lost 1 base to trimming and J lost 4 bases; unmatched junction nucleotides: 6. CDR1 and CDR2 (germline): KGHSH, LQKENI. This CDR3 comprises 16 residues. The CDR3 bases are TGTGCCAGCTCACCACTCCCTAGCGGGGTCGCAGATACGCAGTATTTT. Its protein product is CASSPLPSGVADTQYF.

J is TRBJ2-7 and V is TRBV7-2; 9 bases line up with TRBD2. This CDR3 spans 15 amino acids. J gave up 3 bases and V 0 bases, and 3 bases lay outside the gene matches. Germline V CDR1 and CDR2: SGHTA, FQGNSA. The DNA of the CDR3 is TGTGCCAGCAGCTTAGCGGTGACTAGCGGCTACGAGCAGTACTTC. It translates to CASSLAVTSGYEQYF.

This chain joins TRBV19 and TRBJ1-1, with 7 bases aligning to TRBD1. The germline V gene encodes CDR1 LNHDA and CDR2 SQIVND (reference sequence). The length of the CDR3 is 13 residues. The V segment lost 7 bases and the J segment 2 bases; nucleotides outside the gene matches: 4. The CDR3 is CASKEGANTEAFF. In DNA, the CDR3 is TGTGCCAGTAAAGAGGGGGCTAACACTGAAGCTTTCTTT.

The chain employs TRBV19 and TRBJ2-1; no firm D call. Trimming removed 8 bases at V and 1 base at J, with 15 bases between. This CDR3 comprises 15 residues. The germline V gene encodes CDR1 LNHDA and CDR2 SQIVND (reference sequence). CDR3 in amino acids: CASGPIGSSYNEQFF. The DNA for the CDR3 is TGTGCCAGTGGGCCGATCGGTAGTTCCTACAATGAGCAGTTCTTC.

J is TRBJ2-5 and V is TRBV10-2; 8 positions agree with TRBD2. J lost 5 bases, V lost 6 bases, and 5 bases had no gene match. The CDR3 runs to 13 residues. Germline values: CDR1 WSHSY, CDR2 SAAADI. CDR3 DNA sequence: TGCGCCAGCAGCGGACTAGCTTTTGAGACCCAGTACTTC. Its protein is CASSGLAFETQYF.

The CDR3 nucleotides read TGTGCCAGTAGTAGGTTGGGGGCGCGGTACGAGCAGTACTTC. Translation: CASSRLGARYEQYF. The chain carries TRBV19 and TRBJ2-7; perhaps TRBD1 as D (6 bases). CDR3 length: 14 amino acids. Germline V CDR1 and CDR2: LNHDA, SQIVND (reference sequence). Trimming shortened V by 4 bases and J by 4 bases, and 14 bases separated the two germline ends.

In DNA form, the CDR3 reads TGCGCCAGCAGTGCACAGGCTATTGGGGAAAAACTGTTTTTT. Amino acid sequence: CASSAQAIGEKLFF. The rearrangement links TRBV10-2 to TRBJ1-4; weak D call: TRBD1 (5 bases). The CDR3 extends over 14 amino acids. Per the germline V gene, CDR1 is WSHSY and CDR2 is SAAADI. The V end lost 4 bases, the J end lost 8 bases, and 14 bases lay between the germline ends.

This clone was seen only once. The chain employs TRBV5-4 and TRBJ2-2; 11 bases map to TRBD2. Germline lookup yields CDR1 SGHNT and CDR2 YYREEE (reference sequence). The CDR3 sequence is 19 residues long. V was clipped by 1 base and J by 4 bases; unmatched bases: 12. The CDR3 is CASSLPGSGRAGSTGELFF. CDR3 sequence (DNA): TGTGCCAGCAGCTTGCCGGGTAGCGGGAGGGCCGGGAGCACCGGGGAGCTGTTTTTT.

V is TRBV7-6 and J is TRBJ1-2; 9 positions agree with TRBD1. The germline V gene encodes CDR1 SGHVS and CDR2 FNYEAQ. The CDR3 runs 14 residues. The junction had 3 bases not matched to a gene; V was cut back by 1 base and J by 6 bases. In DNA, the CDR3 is TGTGCCAGCAGCTTAGATGACAGGGGGAATGGCTACACCTTC. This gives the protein CASSLDDRGNGYTF.

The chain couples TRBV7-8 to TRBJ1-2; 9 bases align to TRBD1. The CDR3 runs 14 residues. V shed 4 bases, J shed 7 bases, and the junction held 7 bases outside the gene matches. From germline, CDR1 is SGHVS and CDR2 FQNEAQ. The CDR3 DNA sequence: TGTGCCAGCAGCTCGAGACAGGGGGGTAGTGGCTACACCTTC. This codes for CASSSRQGGSGYTF.

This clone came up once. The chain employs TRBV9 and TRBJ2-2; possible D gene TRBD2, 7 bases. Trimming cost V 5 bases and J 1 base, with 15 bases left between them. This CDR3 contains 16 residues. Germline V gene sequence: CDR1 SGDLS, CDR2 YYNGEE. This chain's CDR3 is CASRGGPSGNTGELFF. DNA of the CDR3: TGTGCCAGCAGGGGGGGGCCTAGCGGGAACACCGGGGAGCTGTTTTTT.

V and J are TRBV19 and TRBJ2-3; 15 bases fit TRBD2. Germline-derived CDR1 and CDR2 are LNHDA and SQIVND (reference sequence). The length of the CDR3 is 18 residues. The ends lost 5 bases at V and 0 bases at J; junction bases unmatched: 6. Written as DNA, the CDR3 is TGTGCCAGTAGTCTCCGGACTAGCGGGGGGGTTAGCACAGATACGCAGTATTTT. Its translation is CASSLRTSGGVSTDTQYF.

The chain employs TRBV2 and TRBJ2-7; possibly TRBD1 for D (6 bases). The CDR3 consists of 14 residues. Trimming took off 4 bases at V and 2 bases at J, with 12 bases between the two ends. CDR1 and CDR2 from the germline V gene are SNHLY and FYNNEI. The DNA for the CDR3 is TGTGCCAGCAGTGCCGGGACATTTCCCTACGAGCAGTACTTC. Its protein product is CASSAGTFPYEQYF.

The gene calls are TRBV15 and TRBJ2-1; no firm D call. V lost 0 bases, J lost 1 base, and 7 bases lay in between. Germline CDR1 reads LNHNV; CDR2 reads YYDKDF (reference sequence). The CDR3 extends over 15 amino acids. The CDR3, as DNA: TGTGCCACCAGCAGAGAGGTGGGTTCCTACAATGAGCAGTTCTTC. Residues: CATSREVGSYNEQFF.

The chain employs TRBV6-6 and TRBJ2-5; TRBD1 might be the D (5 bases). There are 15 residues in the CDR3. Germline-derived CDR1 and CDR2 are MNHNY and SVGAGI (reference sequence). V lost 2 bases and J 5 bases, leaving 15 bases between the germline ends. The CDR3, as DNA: TGTGCCAGCAGTTACCGGCAGGGTGAGGAGGAGACCCAGTACTTC. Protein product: CASSYRQGEEETQYF.

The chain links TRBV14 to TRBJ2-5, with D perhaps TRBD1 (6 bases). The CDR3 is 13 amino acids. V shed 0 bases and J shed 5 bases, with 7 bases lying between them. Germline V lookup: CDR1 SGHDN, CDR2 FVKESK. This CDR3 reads CASSQDTGETQYF. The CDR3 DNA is TGTGCCAGCAGCCAAGACACAGGGGAGACCCAGTACTTC.

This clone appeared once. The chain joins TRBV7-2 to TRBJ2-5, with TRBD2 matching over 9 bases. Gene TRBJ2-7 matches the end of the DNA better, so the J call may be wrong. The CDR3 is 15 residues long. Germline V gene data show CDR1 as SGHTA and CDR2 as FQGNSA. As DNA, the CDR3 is TGTGCCAGCAGCTCGGGAAGTAGCGGGAGCGACGAGCAGTACTTC. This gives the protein CASSSGSSGSDEQYF.

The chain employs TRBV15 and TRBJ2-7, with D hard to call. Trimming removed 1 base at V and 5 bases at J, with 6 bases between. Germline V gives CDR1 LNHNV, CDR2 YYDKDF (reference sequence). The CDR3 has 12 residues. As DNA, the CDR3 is TGTGCCACCAGCAGAGGGGGAAACGAGCAGTACTTC. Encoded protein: CATSRGGNEQYF.